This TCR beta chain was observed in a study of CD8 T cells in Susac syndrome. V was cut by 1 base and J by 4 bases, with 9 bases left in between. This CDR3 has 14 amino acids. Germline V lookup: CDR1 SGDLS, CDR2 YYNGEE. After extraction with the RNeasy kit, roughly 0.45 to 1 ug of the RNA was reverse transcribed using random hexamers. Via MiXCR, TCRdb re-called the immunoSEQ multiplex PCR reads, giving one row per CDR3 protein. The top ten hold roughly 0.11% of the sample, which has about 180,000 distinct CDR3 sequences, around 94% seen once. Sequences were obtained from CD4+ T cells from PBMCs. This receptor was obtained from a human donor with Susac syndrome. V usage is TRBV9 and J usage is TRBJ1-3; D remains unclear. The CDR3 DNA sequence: TGTGCCAGCAGCGTAAACGGGTGGGGAAACACCATATATTTT. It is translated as CASSVNGWGNTIYF.